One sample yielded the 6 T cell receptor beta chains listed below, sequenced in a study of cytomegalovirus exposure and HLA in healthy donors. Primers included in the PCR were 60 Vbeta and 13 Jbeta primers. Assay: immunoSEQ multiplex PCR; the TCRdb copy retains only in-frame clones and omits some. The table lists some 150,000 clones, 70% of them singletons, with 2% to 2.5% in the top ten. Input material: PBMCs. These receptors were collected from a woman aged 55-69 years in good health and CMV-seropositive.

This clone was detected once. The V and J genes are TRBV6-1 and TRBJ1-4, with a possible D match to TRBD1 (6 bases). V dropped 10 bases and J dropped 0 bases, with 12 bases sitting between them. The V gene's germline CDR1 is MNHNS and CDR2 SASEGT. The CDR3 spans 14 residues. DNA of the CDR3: TGTGCCAAGTCAGGGGAGTCAACTAATGAAAAACTGTTTTTT. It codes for CAKSGESTNEKLFF.

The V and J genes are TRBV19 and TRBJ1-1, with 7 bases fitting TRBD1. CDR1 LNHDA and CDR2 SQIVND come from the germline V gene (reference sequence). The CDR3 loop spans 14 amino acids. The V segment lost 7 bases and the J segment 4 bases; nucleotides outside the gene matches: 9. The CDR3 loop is CASKGQVGSTEAFF. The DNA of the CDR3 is TGTGCCAGTAAAGGACAGGTGGGGAGCACTGAAGCTTTCTTT.

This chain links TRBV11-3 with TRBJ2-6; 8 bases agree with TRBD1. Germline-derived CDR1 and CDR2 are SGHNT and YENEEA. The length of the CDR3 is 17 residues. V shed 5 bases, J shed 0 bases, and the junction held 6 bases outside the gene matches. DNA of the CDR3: TGTGCCAGCAGCCGCCGGGACAGGCCCTCTGGGGCCAACGTCCTGACTTTC. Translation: CASSRRDRPSGANVLTF.

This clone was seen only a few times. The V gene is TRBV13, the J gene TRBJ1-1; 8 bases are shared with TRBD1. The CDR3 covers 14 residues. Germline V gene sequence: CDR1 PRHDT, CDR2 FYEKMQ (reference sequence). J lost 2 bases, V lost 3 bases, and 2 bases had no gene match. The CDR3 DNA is TGTGCCAGCAGCTTCAGGGGGCGTAACACTGAAGCTTTCTTT. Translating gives CASSFRGRNTEAFF.

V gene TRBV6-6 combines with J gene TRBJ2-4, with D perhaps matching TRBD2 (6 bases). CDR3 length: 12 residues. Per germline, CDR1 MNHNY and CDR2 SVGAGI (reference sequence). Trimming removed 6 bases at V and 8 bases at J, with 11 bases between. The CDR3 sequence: CASSGRVDIQYF. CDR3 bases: TGTGCCAGCAGCGGGAGAGTCGACATTCAGTACTTC.

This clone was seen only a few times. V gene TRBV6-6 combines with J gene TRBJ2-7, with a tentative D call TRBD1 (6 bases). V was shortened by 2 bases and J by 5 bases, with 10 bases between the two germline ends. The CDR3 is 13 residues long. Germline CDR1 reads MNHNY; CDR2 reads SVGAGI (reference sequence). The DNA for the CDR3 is TGTGCCAGCAGTTACCCAGGGGTCCACGAGCAGTACTTC. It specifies CASSYPGVHEQYF.